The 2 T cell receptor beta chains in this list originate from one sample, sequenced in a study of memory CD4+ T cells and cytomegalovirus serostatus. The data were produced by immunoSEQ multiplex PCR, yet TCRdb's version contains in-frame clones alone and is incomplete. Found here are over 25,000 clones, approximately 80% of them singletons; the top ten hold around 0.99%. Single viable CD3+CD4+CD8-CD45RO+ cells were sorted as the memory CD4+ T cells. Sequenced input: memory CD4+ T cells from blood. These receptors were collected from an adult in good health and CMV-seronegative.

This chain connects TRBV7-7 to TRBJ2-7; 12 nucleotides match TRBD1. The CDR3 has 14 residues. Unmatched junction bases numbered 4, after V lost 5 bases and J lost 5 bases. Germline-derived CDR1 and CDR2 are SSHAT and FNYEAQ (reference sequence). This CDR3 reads CASSRDRGLDEQYF. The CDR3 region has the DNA TGTGCCAGCAGCAGGGACAGGGGGCTTGACGAGCAGTACTTC.

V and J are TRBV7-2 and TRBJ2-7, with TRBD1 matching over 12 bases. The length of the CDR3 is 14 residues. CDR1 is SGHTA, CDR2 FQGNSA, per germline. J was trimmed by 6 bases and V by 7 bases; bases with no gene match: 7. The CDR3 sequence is CASTLGQGAFEQYF. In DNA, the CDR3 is TGTGCCAGCACCCTGGGACAGGGGGCTTTCGAGCAGTACTTC.